The TCR beta chain described here comes from a study of T-cell memory formation after mild COVID-19 (dated by TCRdb to about 2021). Concerning the study at large: TCR sequence clusters from the two donors were largely donor specific. T-cell clones expanding and contracting after mild COVID-19 in two donors were tracked by longitudinal TCRalpha and TCRbeta repertoire sequencing. The cohort comprised two young, previously healthy adult volunteers, one female and one male.

General conclusions and limits of the study: Whether the second-wave clones peaking on day 37 were SARS-CoV-2 specific was not confirmed. The study covered only a couple of mild cases, and larger cohorts including severe cases with pre-infection samples were considered necessary. Balanced CD4/CD8 phenotypes were observed for clones contracting from day 15 to 85, whereas a bias towards CD4+ was observed for a second wave of clones expanding from day 15 to 37. Some responding clones were detected in pre-infection memory, suggesting pre-existing cross-reactive memory T cells joined the SARS-CoV-2 response. Contracting CD4+ clones were located mainly in the CM and EM memory subsets, whereas CD8+ clones were found to be enriched in EMRA.

CDR1 SGHTA and CDR2 FQGTGA are derived from the germline V gene. The CDR3 measures 14 amino acids from cysteine to phenylalanine. Here the CDR3 DNA is all that survives: 42 bases in frame from base 1. V is trimmed back by 2 bases and J by 8 bases, and the junction contains 3 bases that no gene match accounts for. The data were produced on an Illumina NovaSeq 6000. TCRalpha and TCRbeta cDNA libraries were constructed by 5'RACE with constant-segment primers, with sample barcodes and unique molecular identifiers being introduced. Trizol reagent was used to extract RNA from every sample. Amplification of the libraries took two PCR steps, and the second step added a second sample barcode plus Illumina TruSeq adapters. Sequencing of the libraries was done on an Illumina NovaSeq, producing 2 x 150 bp paired-end reads. The authors processed their data as follows. With migec v1.2.7, reads were demultiplexed and then collapsed into UMI-guided consensus sequences. With mixcr v2.1.11, UMI consensuses were aligned to TRA and TRB V and J templates and assembled into clonotypes. Expanded or contracted clonotypes were those called significant by both edgeR and NoisET, with noise models trained on biological replicates. For edgeR calls, the cutoffs were a false discovery rate-adjusted p below 0.01 and a log2 fold-change threshold of 1. As an exploratory analysis of dynamics, PCA with hierarchical clustering was applied to max-normalized trajectories of the 1000 most abundant clonotypes. Each responding clone was given a CD4 or CD8 phenotype based on the CD4+ and CD8+ repertoires, which had been sequenced separately. TCRdb cleaned the public reads at Q25 with fastp, built clones with MiXCR and kept in-frame beta chains. Rows merge per CDR3 protein into single entries with the most common DNA and genes. The V and J calls and clone size come from TCRdb's table, not from the authors' own analysis. The table for this sample lists about 150,000 distinct CDR3 sequences; approximately 6% of them were counted only once. Together, the top ten hold just over 2% of the sample.

PBMCs were isolated by Ficoll-Paque density gradient centrifugation. This clonotype was counted ten times or more. Its antigen target is currently unknown. The record has no base qualities; no much larger clone is one base away. This TCR came from an adult woman who had mild COVID-19 (a few samples of this study predate the infection). The sample titles of this study are shuffled in the database, so cell type and time point are left out; the donor was told from shared clones. Specimen: PBMCs or a T cell subset sorted from them (not recorded which). The V and J genes are TRBV7-3 and TRBJ1-6; a stretch of 7 junction bases matches TRBD1. The nucleotide sequence reads TGTGCCAGCAGCTTACAGGGGGGCGATTCACCCCTCCACTTT. Its protein is CASSLQGGDSPLHF.